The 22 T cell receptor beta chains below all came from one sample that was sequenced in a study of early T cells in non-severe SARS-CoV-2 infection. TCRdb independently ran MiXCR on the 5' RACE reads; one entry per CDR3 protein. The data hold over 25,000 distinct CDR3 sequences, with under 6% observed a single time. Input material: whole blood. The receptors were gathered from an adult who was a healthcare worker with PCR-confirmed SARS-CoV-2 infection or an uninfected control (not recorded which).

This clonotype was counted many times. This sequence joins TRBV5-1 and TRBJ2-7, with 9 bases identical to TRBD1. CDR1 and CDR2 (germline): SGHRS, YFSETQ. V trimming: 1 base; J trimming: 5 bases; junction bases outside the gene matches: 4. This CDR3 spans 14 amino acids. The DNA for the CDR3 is TGCGCCAGCAGCTTGAGGACAGGGGTCGACGAGCAGTACTTC. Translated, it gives CASSLRTGVDEQYF. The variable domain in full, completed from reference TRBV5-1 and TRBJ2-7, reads KAGVTQTPRYLIKTRGQQVTLSCSPISGHRSVSWYQQTPGQGLQFLFEYFSETQRNKGNFPGRFSGRQFSNSRSEMNVSTLELGDSALYLCASSLRTGVDEQYFGPGTRLTVT.

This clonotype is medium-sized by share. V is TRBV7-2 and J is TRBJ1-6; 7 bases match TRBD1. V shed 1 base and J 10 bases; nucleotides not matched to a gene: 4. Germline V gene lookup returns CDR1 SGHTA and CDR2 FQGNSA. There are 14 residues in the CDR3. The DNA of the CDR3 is TGTGCCAGCAGCTTAGACAGGGGAGGGTCACCCCTCCACTTT. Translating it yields CASSLDRGGSPLHF.

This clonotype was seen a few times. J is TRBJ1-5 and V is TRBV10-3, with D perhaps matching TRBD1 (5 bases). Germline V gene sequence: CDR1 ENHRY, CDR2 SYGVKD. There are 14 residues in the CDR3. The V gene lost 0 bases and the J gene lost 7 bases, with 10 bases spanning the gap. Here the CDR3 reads CAISESKGSQPQHF. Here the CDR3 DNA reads TGTGCCATCAGTGAGTCGAAGGGGTCCCAGCCCCAGCATTTT.

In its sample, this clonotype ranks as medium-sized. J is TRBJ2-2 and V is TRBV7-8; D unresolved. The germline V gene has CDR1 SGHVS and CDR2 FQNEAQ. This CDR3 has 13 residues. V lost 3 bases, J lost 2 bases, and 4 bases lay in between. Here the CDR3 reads CASSFVNTGELFF. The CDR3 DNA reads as TGTGCCAGCAGCTTCGTCAACACCGGGGAGCTGTTTTTT.

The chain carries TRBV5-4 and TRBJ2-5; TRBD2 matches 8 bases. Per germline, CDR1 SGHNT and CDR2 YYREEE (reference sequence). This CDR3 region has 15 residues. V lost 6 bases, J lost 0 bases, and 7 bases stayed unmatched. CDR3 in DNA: TGTGCCAGCATCCCCTCGCGGGGGGACCAAGAGACCCAGTACTTC. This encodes CASIPSRGDQETQYF.

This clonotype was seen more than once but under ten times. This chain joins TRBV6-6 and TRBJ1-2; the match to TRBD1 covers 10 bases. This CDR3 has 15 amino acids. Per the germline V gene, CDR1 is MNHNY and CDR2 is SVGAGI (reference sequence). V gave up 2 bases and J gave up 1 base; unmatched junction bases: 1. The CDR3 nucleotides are TGTGCCAGCAGTTACGGACAGGGGGGTAACTATGGCTACACCTTC. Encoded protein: CASSYGQGGNYGYTF.

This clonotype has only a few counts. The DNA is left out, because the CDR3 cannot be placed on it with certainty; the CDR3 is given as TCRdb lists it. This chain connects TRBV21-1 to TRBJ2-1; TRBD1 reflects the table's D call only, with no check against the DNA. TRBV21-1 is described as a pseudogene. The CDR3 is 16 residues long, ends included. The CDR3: CTSFGGGTKYPMSSFF.

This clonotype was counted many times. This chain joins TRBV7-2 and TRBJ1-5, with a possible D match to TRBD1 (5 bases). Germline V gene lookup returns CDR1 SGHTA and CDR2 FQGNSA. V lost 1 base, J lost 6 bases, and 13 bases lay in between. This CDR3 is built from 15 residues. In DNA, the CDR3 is TGTGCCAGCAGCTTAGGATTGGCAGGGAGTCAGCCCCAGCATTTT. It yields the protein CASSLGLAGSQPQHF.

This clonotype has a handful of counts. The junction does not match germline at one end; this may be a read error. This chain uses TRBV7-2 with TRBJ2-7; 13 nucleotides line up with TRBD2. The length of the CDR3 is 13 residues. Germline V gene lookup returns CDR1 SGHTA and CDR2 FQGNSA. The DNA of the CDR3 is TGTGCCAGCAGCTTAGAAGGGACTAGCGGGGTAGGCTTC. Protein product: CASSLEGTSGVGF. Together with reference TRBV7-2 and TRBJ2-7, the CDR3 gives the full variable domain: GAGVSQSPSNKVTEKGKDVELRCDPISGHTALYWYRQSLGQGLEFLIYFQGNSAPDKSGLPSDRFSAERTGGSVSTLTIQRTQQEDSAVYLCASSLEGTSGVGFGPGTRLTVT.

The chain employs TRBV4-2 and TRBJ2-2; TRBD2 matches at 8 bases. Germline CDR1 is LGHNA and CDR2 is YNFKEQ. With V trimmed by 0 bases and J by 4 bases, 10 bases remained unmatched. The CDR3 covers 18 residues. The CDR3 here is CASSQDLAQRGFTGELFF. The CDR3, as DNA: TGTGCCAGCAGCCAAGATCTGGCCCAGCGGGGGTTCACCGGGGAGCTGTTTTTT.

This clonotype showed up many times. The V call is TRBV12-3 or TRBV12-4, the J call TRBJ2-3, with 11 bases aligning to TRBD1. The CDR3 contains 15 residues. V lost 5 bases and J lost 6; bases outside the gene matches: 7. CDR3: CASSMRDRGSDTQYF. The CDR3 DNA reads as TGTGCCAGCAGTATGCGGGACAGGGGGTCGGATACGCAGTATTTT.

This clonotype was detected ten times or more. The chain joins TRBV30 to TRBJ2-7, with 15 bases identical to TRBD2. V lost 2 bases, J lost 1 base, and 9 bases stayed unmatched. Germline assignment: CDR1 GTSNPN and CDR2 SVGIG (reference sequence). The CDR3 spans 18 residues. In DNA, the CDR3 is TGTGCCTGGAGTCCCGGGACTAGCGGGGGGTTTGGGTCCTACGAGCAGTACTTC. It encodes CAWSPGTSGGFGSYEQYF. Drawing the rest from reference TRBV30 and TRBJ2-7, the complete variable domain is SQTIHQWPATLVQPVGSPLSLECTVEGTSNPNLYWYRQAAGRGLQLLFYSVGIGQISSEVPQNLSASRPQDRQFILSSKKLLLSDSGFYLCAWSPGTSGGFGSYEQYFGPGTRLTVT.

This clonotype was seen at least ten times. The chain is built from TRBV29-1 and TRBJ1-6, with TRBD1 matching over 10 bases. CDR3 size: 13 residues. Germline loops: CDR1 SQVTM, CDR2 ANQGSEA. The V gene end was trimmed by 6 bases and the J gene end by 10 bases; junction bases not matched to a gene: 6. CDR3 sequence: CSVAGTGESPLHF. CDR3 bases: TGCAGCGTCGCCGGGACAGGGGAATCACCCCTCCACTTT.

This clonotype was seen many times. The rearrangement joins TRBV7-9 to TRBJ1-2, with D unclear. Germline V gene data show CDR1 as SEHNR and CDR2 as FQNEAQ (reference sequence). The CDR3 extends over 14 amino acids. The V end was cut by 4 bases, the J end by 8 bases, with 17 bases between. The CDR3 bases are TGTGCCAGCAGCTCCCGGGAGAGGATCGGGGGCTACACCTTC. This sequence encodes CASSSRERIGGYTF. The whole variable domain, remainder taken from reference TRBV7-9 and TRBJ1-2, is DTGVSQNPRHKITKRGQNVTFRCDPISEHNRLYWYRQTLGQGPEFLTYFQNEAQLEKSRLLSDRFSAERPKGSFSTLEIQRTEQGDSAMYLCASSSRERIGGYTFGSGTRLTVV.

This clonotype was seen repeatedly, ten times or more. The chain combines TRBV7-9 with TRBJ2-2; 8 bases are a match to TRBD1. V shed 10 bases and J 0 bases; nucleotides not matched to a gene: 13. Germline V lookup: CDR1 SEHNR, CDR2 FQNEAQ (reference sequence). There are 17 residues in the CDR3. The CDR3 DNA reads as TGTGCCACCAGGAGGACAGGGACCCCCACGAACACCGGGGAGCTGTTTTTT. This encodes CATRRTGTPTNTGELFF.

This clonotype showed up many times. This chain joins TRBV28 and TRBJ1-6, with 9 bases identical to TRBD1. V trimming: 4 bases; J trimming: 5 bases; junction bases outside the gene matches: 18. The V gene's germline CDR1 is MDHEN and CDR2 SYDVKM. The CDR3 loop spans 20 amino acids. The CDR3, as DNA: TGTGCCAGCAGTTACGCGGGGGCTGGACAGGGGTTAGTGGATAATTCACCCCTCCACTTT. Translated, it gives CASSYAGAGQGLVDNSPLHF.

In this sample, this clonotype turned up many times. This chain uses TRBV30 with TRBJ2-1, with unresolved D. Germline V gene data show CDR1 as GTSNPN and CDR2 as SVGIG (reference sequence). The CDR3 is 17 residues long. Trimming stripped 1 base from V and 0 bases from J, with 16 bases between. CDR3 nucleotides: TGTGCCTGGAGTGGGACCCTTACACCGAACTCCTACAATGAGCAGTTCTTC. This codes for CAWSGTLTPNSYNEQFF.

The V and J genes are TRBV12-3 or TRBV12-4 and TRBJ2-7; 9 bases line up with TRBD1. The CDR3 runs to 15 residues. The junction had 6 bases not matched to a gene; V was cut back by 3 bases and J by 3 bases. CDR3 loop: CASSFGQGMNYEQYF. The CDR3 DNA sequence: TGTGCCAGCAGTTTTGGACAGGGGATGAACTACGAGCAGTACTTC.

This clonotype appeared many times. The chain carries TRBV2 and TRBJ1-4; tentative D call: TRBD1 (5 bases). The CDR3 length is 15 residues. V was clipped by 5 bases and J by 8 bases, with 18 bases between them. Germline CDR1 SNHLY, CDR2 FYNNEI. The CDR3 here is CASSRPGTRWEKLFF. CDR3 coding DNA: TGTGCCAGCAGTCGCCCGGGGACTCGGTGGGAAAAACTGTTTTTT.

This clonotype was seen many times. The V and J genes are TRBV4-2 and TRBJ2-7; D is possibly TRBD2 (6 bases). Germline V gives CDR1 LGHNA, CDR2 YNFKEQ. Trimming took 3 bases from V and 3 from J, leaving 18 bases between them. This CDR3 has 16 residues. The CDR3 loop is CASSQEPGLSFYEQYF. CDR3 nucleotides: TGTGCCAGCAGCCAGGAACCGGGACTTTCCTTCTACGAGCAGTACTTC.

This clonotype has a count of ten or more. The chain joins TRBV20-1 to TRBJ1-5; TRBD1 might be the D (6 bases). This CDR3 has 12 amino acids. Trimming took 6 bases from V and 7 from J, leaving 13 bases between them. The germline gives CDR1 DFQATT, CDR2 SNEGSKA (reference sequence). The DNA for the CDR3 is TGCAGTGCCGCCCGCAGGGGCCAGCCCCAGCATTTT. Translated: CSAARRGQPQHF.

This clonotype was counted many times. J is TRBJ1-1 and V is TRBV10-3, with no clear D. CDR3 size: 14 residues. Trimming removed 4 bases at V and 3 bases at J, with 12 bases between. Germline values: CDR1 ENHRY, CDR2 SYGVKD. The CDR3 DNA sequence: TGTGCCATCAGTGGTTGGGGATTGGACACTGAAGCTTTCTTT. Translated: CAISGWGLDTEAFF.